This T cell receptor beta chain appears in the sequencing data of a study of cytomegalovirus exposure and HLA in healthy donors. Study summary: In a later analysis, the approximately 110 validation repertoires were reported to have used the same platform as the approximately 620 first-cohort repertoires. General study results and limits: It was reported that the classifier diagnosed cytomegalovirus status with high specificity and sensitivity in both the original and validation cohorts. A subsequent analysis found that TCR clusters from the first cohort also tended to co-occur in the 120 validation repertoires, with 90% to 95% of cluster scores above 0.

Looked up from germline, CDR1 is LNHDA and CDR2 is SQIVND (reference sequence). This CDR3 spans 16 amino acids. Trimming pared 5 bases from V and 4 bases from J, leaving 20 bases between. Concerning this clone itself: Its target is unknown.

The protocol was immunoSEQ multiplex PCR, while the TCRdb copy is restricted to in-frame clones and leaves out a portion. Among 200,000 to 300,000 clones listed, around 88% were seen once. The receptor was derived from a young woman in good health and CMV-seropositive. V and J are TRBV19 and TRBJ2-5; a possible D gene is TRBD2 (6 bases). Sequenced: PBMCs. CDR3 bases: TGTGCCAGTAGTCCACAGGTTTCGGGGGTGGGAGAGACCCAGTACTTC. Its translation: CASSPQVSGVGETQYF.